This TCR beta chain was retrieved from a study of T cell repertoires in cytomegalovirus infection. Whole-study context: An indication of both CMV infection and matching HLA type came from public TCR beta signatures. Overall study findings and caveats: Dominating the ex vivo response were TCR beta clonotypes that were CMV-specific and HLA-C-restricted.

With regard to this clonotype: Antigen specificity is unknown.

Germline-derived CDR1 and CDR2 are SGHAT and FQNNGV. The CDR3 length is 17 residues. J was trimmed by 6 bases and V by 5 bases; bases with no gene match: 12. TCRdb fed the reads into MiXCR, producing one record per CDR3 protein. The top ten hold under 15% of the sample, which has about 770,000 distinct CDR3 sequences, almost 30% seen once. The J gene is TRBJ2-1, the V gene TRBV11-2; TRBD1 matches at 11 bases. The sequencing used cultured CD8+ T cells from PBMCs, collected from culture after CMV antigen stimulation. This sequence originates from a human donor in good health (CMV status not recorded). Some clones in this sample may be carry-over from other donors' samples. The CDR3 bases are TGTGCCAGCAGCCTACGGACAGGGGGCGCGGGGAGCAATGAGCAGTTCTTC. Protein: CASSLRTGGAGSNEQFF.